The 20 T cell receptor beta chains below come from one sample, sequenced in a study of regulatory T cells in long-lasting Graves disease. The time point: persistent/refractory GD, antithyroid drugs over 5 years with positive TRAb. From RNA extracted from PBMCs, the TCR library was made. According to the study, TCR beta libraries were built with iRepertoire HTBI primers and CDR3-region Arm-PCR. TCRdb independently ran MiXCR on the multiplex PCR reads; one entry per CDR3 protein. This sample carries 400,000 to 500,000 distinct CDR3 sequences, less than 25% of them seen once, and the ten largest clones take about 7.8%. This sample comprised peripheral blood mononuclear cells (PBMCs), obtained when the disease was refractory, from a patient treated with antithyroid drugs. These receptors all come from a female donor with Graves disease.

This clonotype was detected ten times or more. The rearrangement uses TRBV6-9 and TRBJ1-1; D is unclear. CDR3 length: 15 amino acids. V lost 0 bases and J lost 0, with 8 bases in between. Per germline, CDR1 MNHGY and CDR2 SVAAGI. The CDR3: CASSYSARLNTEAFF. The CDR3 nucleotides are TGTGCCAGCAGTTATTCTGCGAGGTTGAACACTGAAGCTTTCTTT.

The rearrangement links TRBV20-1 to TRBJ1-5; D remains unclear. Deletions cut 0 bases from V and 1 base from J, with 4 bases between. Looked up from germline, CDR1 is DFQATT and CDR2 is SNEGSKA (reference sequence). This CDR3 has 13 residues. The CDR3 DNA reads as TGCAGTGCTAGAGAGCCCAGCAATCAGCCCCAGCATTTT. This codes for CSAREPSNQPQHF.

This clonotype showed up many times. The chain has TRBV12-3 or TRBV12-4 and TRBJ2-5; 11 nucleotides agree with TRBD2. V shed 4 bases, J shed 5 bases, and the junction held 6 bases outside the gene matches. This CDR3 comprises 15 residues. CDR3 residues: CASSSTSGRGETQYF. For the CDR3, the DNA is TGTGCCAGCAGTTCAACTAGCGGGAGAGGGGAGACCCAGTACTTC.

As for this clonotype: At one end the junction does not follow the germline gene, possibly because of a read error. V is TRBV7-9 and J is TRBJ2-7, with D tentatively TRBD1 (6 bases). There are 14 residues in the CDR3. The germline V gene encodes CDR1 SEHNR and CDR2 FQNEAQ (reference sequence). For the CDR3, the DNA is TGTGCCAGCAGCTTCGCAGGGGCCGACTACGAGCGGTACTTC. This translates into CASSFAGADYERYF.

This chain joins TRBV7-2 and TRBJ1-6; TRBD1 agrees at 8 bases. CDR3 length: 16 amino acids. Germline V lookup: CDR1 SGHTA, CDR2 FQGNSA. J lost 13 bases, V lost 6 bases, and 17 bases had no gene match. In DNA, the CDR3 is TGTGCCAGCAGTCCCGCGGACAGGGATTGGGGGCGCCCCCTCCACTTT. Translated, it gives CASSPADRDWGRPLHF.

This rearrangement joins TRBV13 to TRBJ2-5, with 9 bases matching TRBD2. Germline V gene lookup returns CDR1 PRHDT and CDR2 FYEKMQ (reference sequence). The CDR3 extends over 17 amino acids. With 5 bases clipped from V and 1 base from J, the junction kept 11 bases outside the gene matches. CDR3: CASSPEGREGRQETQYF. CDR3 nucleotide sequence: TGTGCCAGCAGCCCTGAGGGGCGGGAGGGCCGCCAAGAGACCCAGTACTTC. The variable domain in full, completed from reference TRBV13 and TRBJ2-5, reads AAGVIQSPRHLIKEKRETATLKCYPIPRHDTVYWYQQGPGQDPQFLISFYEKMQSDKGSIPDRFSAQQFSDYHSELNMSSLELGDSALYFCASSPEGREGRQETQYFGPGTRLLVL.

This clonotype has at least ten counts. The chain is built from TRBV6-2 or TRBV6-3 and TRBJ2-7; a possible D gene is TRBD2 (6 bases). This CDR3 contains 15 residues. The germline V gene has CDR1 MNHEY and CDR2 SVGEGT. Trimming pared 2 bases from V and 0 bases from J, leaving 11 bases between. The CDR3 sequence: CASSYGEAHSYEQYF. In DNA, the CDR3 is TGTGCCAGCAGTTACGGGGAGGCCCACTCCTACGAGCAGTACTTC.

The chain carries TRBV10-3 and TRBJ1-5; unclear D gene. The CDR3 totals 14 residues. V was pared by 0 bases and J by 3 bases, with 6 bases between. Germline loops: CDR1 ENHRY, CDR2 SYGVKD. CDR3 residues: CAISESTYNQPQHF. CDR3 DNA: TGTGCCATCAGTGAGTCGACCTACAATCAGCCCCAGCATTTT.

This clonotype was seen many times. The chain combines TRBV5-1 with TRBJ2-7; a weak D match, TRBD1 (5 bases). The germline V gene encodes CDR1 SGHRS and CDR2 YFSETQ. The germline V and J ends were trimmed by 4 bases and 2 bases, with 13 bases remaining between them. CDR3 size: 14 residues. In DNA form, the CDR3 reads TGCGCCAGCAGCCCATTCAGGGCTACCTACGAGCAGTACTTC. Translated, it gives CASSPFRATYEQYF.

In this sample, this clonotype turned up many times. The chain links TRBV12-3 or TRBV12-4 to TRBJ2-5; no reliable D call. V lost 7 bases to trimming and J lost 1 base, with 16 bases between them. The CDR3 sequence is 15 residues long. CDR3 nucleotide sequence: TGTGCCAGCATCCTCGAATCCTGGGGCCAAGAGACCCAGTACTTC. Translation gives CASILESWGQETQYF.

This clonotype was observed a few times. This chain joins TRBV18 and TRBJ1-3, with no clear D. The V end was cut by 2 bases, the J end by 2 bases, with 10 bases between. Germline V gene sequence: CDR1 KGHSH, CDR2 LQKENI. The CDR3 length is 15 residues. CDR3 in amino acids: CASSPSISAGNTIYF. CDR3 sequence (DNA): TGTGCCAGCTCACCAAGCATTAGTGCTGGAAACACCATATATTTT.

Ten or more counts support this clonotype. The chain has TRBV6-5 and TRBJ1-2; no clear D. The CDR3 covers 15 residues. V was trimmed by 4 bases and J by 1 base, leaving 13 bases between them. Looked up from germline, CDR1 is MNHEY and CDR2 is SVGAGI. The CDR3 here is CASSSEVQRNYGYTF. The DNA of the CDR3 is TGTGCCAGCAGTTCCGAGGTTCAGCGTAACTATGGCTACACCTTC.

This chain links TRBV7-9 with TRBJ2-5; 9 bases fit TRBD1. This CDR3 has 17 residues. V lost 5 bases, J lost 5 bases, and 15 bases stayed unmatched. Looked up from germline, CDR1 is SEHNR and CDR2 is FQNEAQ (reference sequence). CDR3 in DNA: TGTGCCAGCAGCGAACCGGGACAGGGACTCATCCAGGAGACCCAGTACTTC. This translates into CASSEPGQGLIQETQYF.

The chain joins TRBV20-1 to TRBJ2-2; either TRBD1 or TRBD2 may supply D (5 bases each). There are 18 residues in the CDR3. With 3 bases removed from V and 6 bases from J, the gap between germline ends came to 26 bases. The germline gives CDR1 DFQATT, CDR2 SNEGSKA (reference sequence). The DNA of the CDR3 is TGCAGTGCTAGGGGGGTCGTTGCCAGATCGCCGGTATCCGGGGAGCTGTTTTTT. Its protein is CSARGVVARSPVSGELFF.

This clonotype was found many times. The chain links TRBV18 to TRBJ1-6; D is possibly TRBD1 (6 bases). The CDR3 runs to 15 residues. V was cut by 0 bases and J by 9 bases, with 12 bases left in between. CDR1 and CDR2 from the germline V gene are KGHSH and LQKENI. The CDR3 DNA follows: TGTGCCAGCTCACCACCCGGCAGGGGAAGTTCACCCCTCCACTTT. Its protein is CASSPPGRGSSPLHF.

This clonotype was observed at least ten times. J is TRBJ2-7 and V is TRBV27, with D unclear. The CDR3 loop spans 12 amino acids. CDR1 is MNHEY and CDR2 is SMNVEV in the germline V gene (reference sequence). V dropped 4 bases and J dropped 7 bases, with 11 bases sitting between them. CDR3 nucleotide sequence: TGTGCCAGCAGTTCCCGAATGGGGGAGCAGTACTTC. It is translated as CASSSRMGEQYF.

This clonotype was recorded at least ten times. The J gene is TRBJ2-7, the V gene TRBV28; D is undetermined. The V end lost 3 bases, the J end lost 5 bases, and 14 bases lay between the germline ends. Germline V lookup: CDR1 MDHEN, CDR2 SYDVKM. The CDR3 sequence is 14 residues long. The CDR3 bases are TGTGCCAGCAGTTTGTACCCCGGAATGGACGAGCAGTACTTC. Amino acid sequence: CASSLYPGMDEQYF.

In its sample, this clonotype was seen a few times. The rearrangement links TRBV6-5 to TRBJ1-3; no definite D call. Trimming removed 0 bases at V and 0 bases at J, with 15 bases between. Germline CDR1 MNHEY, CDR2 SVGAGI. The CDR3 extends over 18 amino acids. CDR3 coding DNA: TGTGCCAGCAGTTACTCCGGCACCGGTTGGGTCTCTGGAAACACCATATATTTT. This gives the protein CASSYSGTGWVSGNTIYF.

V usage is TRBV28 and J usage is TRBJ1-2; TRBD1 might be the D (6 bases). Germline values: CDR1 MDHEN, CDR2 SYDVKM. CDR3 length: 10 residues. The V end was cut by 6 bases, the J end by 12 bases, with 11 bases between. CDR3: CASSRTEHTF. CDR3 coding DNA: TGTGCCAGCAGCCGGACAGAACACACCTTC.

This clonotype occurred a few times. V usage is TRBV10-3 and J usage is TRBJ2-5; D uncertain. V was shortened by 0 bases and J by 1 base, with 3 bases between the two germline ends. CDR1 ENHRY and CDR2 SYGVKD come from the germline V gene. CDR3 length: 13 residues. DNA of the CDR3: TGTGCCATCAGTGAGTCAATCCAAGAGACCCAGTACTTC. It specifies CAISESIQETQYF.